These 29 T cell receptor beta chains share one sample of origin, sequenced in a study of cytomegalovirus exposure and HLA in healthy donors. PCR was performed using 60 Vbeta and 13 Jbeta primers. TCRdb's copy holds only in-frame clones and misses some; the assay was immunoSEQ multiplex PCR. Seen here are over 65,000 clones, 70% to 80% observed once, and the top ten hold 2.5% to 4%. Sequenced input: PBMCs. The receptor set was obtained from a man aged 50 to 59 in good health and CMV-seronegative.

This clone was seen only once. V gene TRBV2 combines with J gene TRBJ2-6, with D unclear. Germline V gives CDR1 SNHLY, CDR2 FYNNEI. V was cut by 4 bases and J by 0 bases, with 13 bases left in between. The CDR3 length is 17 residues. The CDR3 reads CASSAQDPSSGANVLTF. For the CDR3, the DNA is TGTGCCAGCAGTGCCCAGGATCCTTCCTCTGGGGCCAACGTCCTGACTTTC.

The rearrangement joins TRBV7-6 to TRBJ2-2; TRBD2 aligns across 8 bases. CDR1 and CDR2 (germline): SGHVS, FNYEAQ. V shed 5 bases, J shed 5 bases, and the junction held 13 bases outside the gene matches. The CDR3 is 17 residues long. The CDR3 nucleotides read TGTGCCAGCAGCCGACTATCGGGGGGGGCTCGAACCGGGGAGCTGTTTTTT. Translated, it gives CASSRLSGGARTGELFF.

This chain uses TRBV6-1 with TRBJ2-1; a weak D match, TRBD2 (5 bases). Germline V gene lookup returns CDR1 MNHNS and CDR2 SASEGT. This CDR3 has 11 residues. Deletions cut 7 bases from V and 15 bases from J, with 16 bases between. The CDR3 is CASKDLIGLFF. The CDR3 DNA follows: TGTGCCAGCAAGGACTTGATTGGATTGTTCTTC.

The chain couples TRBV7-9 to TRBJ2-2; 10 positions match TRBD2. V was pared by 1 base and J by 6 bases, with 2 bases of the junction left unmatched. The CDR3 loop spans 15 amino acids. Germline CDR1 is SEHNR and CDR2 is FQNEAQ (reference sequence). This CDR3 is CASSLDSGGAGELFF. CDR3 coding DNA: TGTGCCAGCAGCTTAGACAGCGGGGGGGCCGGGGAGCTGTTTTTT.

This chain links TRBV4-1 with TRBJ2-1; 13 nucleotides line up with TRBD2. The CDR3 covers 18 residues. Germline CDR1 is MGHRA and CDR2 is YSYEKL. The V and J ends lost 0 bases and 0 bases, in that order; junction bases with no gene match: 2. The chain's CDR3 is CASSQETSGGPSYNEQFF. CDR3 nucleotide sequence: TGCGCCAGCAGCCAAGAGACTAGCGGGGGGCCCTCCTACAATGAGCAGTTCTTC.

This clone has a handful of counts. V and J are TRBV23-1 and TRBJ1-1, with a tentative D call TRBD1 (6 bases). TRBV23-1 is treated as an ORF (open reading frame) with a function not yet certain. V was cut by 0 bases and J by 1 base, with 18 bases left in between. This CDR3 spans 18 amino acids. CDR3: CASSQSRNRACENTEAFF. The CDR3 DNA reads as TGCGCCAGCAGTCAATCGCGGAACAGGGCCTGCGAGAACACTGAAGCTTTCTTT.

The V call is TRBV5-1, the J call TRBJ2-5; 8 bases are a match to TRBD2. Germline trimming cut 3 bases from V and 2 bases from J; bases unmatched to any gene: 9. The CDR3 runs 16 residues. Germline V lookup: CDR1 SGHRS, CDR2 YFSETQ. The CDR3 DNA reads TGCGCCAGCAGCTCTCCAGAGCGGGGGTTACAAGAGACCCAGTACTTC. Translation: CASSSPERGLQETQYF.

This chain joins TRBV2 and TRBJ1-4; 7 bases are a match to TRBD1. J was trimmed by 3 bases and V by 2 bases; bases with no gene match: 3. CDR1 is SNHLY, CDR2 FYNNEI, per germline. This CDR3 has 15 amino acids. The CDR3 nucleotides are TGTGCCAGCAGTGAACAAGGACAGGCTAATGAAAAACTGTTTTTT. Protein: CASSEQGQANEKLFF.

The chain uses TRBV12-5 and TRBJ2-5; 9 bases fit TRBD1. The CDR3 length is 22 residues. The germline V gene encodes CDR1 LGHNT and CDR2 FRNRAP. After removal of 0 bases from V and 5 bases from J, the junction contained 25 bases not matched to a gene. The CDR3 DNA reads TGTGCTAGTGGTTTGGTTTTATTCCCCGGGACAGGGTGGGGGCCGGGACCCGAGACCCAGTACTTC. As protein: CASGLVLFPGTGWGPGPETQYF.

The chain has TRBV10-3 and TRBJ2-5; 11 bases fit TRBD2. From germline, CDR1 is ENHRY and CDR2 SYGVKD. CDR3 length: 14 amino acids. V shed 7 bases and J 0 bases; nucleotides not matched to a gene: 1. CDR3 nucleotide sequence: TGTGCCATCAAACTAGCGGGGGACCAAGAGACCCAGTACTTC. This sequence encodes CAIKLAGDQETQYF.

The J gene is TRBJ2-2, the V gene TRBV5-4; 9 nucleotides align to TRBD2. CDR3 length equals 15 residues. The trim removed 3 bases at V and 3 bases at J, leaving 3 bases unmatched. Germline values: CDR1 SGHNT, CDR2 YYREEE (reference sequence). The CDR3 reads CASSYERGDTGELFF. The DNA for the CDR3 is TGTGCCAGCAGCTACGAGCGGGGGGACACCGGGGAGCTGTTTTTT.

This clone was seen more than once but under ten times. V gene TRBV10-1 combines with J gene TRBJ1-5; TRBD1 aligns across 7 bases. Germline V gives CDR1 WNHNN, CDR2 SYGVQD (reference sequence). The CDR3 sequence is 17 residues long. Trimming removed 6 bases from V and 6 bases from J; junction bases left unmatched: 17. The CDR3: CASSFVRAGGNCQPQHF. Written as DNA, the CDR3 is TGCGCCAGCAGCTTCGTTCGTGCAGGGGGAAATTGTCAGCCCCAGCATTTT.

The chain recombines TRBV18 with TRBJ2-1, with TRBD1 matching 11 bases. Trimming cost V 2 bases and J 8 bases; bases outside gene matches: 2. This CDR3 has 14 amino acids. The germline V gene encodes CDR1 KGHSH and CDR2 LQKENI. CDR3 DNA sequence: TGTGCCAGCTCACCAGGGACAGGGGGATATGAGCAGTTCTTC. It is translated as CASSPGTGGYEQFF.

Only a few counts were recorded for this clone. The CDR3 DNA sequence: TGCAGCGTTGAAGGCCCGACTAGCGGGGACACAGATACGCAGTATTTT. Residues: CSVEGPTSGDTDTQYF. The V gene is TRBV29-1, the J gene TRBJ2-3, with TRBD2 matching over 11 bases. CDR1 is SQVTM, CDR2 ANQGSEA, per germline. CDR3 size: 16 residues. V was clipped by 1 base and J by 2 bases; unmatched bases: 5.

The chain's CDR3 is CASIQGGARYGYTF. CDR3 nucleotides: TGTGCCAGCATCCAAGGGGGCGCACGCTATGGCTACACCTTC. The J gene is TRBJ1-2, the V gene TRBV5-4; 7 positions match TRBD1. This CDR3 has 14 amino acids. With V trimmed by 6 bases and J by 4 bases, 9 bases remained unmatched. CDR1 and CDR2 from the germline V gene are SGHNT and YYREEE (reference sequence).

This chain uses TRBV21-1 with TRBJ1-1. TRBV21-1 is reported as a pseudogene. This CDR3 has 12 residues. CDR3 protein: CASYRVGSEAFF. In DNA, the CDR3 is TGTGCCAGCTACCGGGTTGGTTCTGAAGCTTTCTTT.

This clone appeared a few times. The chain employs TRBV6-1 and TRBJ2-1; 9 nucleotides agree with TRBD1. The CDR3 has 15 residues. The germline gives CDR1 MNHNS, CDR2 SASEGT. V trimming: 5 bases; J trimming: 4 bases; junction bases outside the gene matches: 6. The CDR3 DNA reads TGTGCCAGCAGTCCTCAGACAGGGGGGTACAATGAGCAGTTCTTC. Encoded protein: CASSPQTGGYNEQFF.

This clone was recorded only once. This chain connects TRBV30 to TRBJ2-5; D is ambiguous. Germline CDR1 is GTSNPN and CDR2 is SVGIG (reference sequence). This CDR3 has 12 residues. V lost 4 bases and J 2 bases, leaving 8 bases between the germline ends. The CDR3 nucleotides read TGTGCCTGGACTGAGCCTCAAGAGACCCAGTACTTC. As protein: CAWTEPQETQYF.

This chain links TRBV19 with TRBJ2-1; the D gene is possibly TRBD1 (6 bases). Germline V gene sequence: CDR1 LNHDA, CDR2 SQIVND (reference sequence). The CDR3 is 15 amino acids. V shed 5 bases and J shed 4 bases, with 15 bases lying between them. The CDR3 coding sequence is TGTGCCAGTAGTGTGGAGGACAGAGTTTACAATGAGCAGTTCTTC. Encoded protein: CASSVEDRVYNEQFF.

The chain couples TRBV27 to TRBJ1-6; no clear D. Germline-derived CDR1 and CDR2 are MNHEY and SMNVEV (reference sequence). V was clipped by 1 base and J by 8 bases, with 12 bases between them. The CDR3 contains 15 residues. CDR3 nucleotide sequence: TGTGCCAGCAGTTTATTACCAGGTCTTGATTCACCCCTCCACTTT. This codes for CASSLLPGLDSPLHF.

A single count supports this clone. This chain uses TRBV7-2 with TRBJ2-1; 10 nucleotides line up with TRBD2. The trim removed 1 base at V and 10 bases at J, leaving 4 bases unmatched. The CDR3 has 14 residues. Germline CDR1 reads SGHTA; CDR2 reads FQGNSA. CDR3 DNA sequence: TGTGCCAGCAGCTTAGGACTAGCGGGCGCCGAGCAGTTCTTC. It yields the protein CASSLGLAGAEQFF.

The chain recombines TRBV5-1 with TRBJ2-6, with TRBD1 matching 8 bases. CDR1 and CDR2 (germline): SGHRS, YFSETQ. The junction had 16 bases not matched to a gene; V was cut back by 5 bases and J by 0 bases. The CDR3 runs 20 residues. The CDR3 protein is CASSTGQVFGFNSGANVLTF. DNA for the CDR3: TGCGCCAGCAGTACGGGACAGGTTTTCGGTTTCAACTCTGGGGCCAACGTCCTGACTTTC.

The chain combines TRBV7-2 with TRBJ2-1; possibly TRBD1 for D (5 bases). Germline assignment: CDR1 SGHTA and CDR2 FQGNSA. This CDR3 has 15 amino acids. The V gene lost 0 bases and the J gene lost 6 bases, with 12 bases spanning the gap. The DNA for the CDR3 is TGTGCCAGCAGCTTAGCGCTGGTACAGGCCAATGAGCAGTTCTTC. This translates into CASSLALVQANEQFF. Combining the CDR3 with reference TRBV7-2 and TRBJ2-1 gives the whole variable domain GAGVSQSPSNKVTEKGKDVELRCDPISGHTALYWYRQSLGQGLEFLIYFQGNSAPDKSGLPSDRFSAERTGGSVSTLTIQRTQQEDSAVYLCASSLALVQANEQFFGPGTRLTVL.

The CDR3 DNA sequence: TGTGCCAGCATTGGGGCAGGGGGCTACACCTTC. Translation: CASIGAGGYTF. The chain recombines TRBV6-6 with TRBJ1-2; TRBD1 is a possible D gene (5 bases). The CDR3 sequence is 11 residues long. V lost 7 bases and J lost 8, with 11 bases in between. Germline V gene sequence: CDR1 MNHNY, CDR2 SVGAGI (reference sequence).

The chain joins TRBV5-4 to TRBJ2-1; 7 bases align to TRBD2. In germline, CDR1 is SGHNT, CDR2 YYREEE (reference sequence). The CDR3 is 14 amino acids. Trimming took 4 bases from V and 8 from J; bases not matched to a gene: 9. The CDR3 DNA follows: TGTGCCAGCAGCGCTCTAGCGGCCGGGGATGAGCAGTTCTTC. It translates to CASSALAAGDEQFF.

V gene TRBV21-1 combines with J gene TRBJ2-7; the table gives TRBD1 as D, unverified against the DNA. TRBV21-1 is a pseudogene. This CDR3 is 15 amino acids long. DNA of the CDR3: TGTGCCAGCAGAGACTGGACAGGTTTCTCCTACGAGCAGTACTTC. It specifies CASRDWTGFSYEQYF.

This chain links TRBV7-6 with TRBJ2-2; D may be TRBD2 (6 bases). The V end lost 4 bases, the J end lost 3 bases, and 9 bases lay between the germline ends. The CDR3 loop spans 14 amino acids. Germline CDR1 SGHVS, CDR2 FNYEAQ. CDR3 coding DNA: TGTGCCAGCAGCTGGGACTCGTACACCGGGGAGCTGTTTTTT. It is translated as CASSWDSYTGELFF.

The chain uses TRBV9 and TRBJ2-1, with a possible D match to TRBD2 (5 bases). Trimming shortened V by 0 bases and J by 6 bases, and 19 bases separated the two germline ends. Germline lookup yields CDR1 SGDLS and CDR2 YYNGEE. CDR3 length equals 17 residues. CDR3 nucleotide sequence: TGTGCCAGCAGCGTAGGAGTTGACTATCTGTCTGGCAATGAGCAGTTCTTC. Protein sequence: CASSVGVDYLSGNEQFF.

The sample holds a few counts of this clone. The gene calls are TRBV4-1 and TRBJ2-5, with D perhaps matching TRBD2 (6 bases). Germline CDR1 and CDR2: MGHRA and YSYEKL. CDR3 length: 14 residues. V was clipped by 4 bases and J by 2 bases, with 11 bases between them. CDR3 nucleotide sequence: TGCGCCAGCAGCCGGGGGGACGTTCAAGAGACCCAGTACTTC. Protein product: CASSRGDVQETQYF.